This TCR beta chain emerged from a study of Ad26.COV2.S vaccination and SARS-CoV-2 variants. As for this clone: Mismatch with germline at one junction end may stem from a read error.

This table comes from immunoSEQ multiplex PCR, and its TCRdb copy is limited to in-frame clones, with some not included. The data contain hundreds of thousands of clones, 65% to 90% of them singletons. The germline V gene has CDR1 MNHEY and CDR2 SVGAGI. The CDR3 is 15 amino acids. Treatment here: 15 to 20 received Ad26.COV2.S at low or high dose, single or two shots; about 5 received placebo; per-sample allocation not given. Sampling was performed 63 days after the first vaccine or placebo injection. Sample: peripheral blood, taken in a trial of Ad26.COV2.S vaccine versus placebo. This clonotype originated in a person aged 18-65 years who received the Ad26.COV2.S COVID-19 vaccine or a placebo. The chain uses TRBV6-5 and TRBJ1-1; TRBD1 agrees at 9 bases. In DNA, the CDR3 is TGTGTCAGCAGTTACTCACAGGGGGCTTGGACTGAAGCTTTCTTT. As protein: CVSSYSQGAWTEAFF.